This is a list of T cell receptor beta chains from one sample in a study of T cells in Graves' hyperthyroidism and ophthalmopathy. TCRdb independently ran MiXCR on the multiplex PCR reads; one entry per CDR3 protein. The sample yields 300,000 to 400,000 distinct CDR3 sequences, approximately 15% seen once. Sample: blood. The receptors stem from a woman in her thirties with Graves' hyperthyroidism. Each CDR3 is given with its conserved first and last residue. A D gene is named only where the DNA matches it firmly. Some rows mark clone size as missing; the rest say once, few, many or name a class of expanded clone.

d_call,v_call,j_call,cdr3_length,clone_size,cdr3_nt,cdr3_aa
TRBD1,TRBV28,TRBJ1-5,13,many,TGTGCCATTGCCGGGACAGGGAATCAGCCCCAGCATTTT,CAIAGTGNQPQHF
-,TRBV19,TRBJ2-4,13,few,TGTGCCAGTTGTGACGCGGGCAAAAACATTCAGTACTTC,CASCDAGKNIQYF
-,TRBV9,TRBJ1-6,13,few,TGTGCCAGCCAGAGCTCCTATAATTCACCCCTCCACTTT,CASQSSYNSPLHF
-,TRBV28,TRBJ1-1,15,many,TGTGCCAGCAGTTTACTTCGGGGGGCGGACACTGAAGCTTTCTTT,CASSLLRGADTEAFF
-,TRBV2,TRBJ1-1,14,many,TGTGCCAGCAGCCTACAGGGAGGGGTCTCTGAAGCTTTCTTT,CASSLQGGVSEAFF
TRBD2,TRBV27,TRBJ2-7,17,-,TGTGCCAGCAGTCCCATGGGGCTAGCGGGAGCCGACTACGAGCAGTACTTC,CASSPMGLAGADYEQYF
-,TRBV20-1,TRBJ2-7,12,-,TGCAGTGCTAGAAAAACAGGGTTCGAGCAGTACTTC,CSARKTGFEQYF
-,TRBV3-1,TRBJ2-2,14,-,TGTGCCAGCAGGACGGGACCCGTCACCGGGGAGCTGTTTTTT,CASRTGPVTGELFF
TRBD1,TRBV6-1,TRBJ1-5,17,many,TGTGCCAGCAGTCTAAGCGGACAGGGGGCGAGCAATCAGCCCCAGCATTTT,CASSLSGQGASNQPQHF
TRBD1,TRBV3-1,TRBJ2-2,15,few,TGTGCCAGCAGCCACCGACAGGGCTTCACCGGGGAGCTGTTTTTT,CASSHRQGFTGELFF
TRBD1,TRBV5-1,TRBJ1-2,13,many,TGCGCCAGCAGGGAAGGACAGGACCGGGGCTACACCTTC,CASREGQDRGYTF
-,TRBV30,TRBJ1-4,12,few,TGTGCCTGGAGTGTGGGCTCTGAAAAACTGTTTTTT,CAWSVGSEKLFF
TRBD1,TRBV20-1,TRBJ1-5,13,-,TGCAGTGCCCGGCGAGGGGGCCTACGGGCCCAGCATTTT,CSARRGGLRAQHF
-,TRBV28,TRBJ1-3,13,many,TGTGCCAGCAGTTCCCGGGGAAGAAACACCATATATTTT,CASSSRGRNTIYF